The 8 T cell receptor beta chains listed next were all sequenced from one sample in a study of regulatory T cells in long-lasting Graves disease. Stated time point: newly diagnosed GD, antithyroid drugs for less than 3 months. Following extraction of RNA from PBMCs, that RNA was used to make the TCR library. TCR beta libraries were built with iRepertoire HTBI primers and Arm-PCR of CDR3 regions. TCRdb re-called the multiplex PCR reads through MiXCR, storing one row per CDR3 protein. The data show 520,000 or so distinct CDR3 sequences, with more than 10% seen just once and roughly 8.9% held by the top ten. A further study also used this sample, focusing on T cells in Graves' hyperthyroidism and ophthalmopathy.

The sequencing here drew on peripheral blood mononuclear cells (PBMCs), taken at new diagnosis, from a patient treated with antithyroid drugs. The source is a woman younger than 45 with Graves disease.

This clonotype has ten or more counts. The rearrangement joins TRBV7-8 to TRBJ2-1; D is possibly TRBD2 (7 bases). V dropped 5 bases and J dropped 8 bases, with 13 bases sitting between them. CDR3 length: 13 residues. The germline V gene encodes CDR1 SGHVS and CDR2 FQNEAQ. Written as DNA, the CDR3 is TGTGCCAGCAGCATAGGCGGGGGCGATGAGCAGTTCTTC. It specifies CASSIGGGDEQFF.

This clonotype has just a few counts. This sequence joins TRBV20-1 and TRBJ2-7, with TRBD2 identical over 13 bases. The germline CDR1 and CDR2 sequences are DFQATT and SNEGSKA (reference sequence). This CDR3 comprises 14 residues. V lost 6 bases to trimming and J lost 4 bases; unmatched junction nucleotides: 6. DNA of the CDR3: TGCAGTGCCCGGACTAGCGGGAGACGGTACGAGCAGTACTTC. It encodes CSARTSGRRYEQYF.

Many counts were recorded for this clonotype. V is TRBV2 and J is TRBJ1-5; the match to TRBD1 covers 9 bases. CDR1 is SNHLY, CDR2 FYNNEI, per germline. The CDR3 totals 17 residues. Trimming cost V 0 bases and J 3 bases; bases outside gene matches: 6. The CDR3: CASSEAPGQGPNQPQHF. In nucleotides, the CDR3 is TGTGCCAGCAGTGAAGCGCCAGGACAGGGGCCCAATCAGCCCCAGCATTTT.

This clonotype was observed a handful of times. J is TRBJ1-6 and V is TRBV12-3 or TRBV12-4, with D uncertain. V lost 3 bases to trimming and J lost 12 bases, with 9 bases between them. CDR3 length: 12 amino acids. As DNA, the CDR3 is TGTGCCAGCAGTTTGAGCCGGGGACCCCTCCACTTT. Its translation: CASSLSRGPLHF.

This clonotype has at least ten counts. The rearrangement joins TRBV3-1 to TRBJ2-7; D not certain. Trimming left V 2 bases short and J 3 bases short, with 11 bases between. The CDR3 consists of 14 residues. CDR1 and CDR2 (germline): LGHDT, YNNKEL (reference sequence). CDR3: CASSQTWRLYEQYF. The CDR3, as DNA: TGTGCCAGCAGCCAAACCTGGCGGCTCTACGAGCAGTACTTC.

The table lists this clonotype with a few counts. A much larger clone differs by one base, so this may be a read error. V and J are TRBV7-8 and TRBJ2-7; D gene uncertain. The CDR3 is 11 residues long. V lost 5 bases to trimming and J lost 3 bases, with 5 bases between them. Per the germline V gene, CDR1 is SGHVS and CDR2 is FQNEAQ. The CDR3 sequence is CASSAHYEQYF. The CDR3 DNA follows: TGTGCCAGCAGCGCCCACTACGAGCAGTACTTC.

This clonotype was seen a handful of times. This chain joins TRBV30 and TRBJ1-2; 8 nucleotides align to TRBD1. V lost 4 bases and J lost 5; bases outside the gene matches: 3. The germline gives CDR1 GTSNPN, CDR2 SVGIG (reference sequence). The CDR3 loop spans 12 amino acids. The chain's CDR3 is CAWKGTGYGYTF. DNA for the CDR3: TGTGCCTGGAAGGGGACAGGATATGGCTACACCTTC. Looking up the rest from reference TRBV30 and TRBJ1-2 gives the full variable domain: SQTIHQWPATLVQPVGSPLSLECTVEGTSNPNLYWYRQAAGRGLQLLFYSVGIGQISSEVPQNLSASRPQDRQFILSSKKLLLSDSGFYLCAWKGTGYGYTFGSGTRLTVV.

This clonotype showed up just a few times. The chain has TRBV9 and TRBJ1-1; no definite D call. Trimming cost V 0 bases and J 6 bases, with 21 bases left between them. Germline lookup yields CDR1 SGDLS and CDR2 YYNGEE. The CDR3 sequence is 17 residues long. The CDR3 sequence is CASSVDGGNRFGAEAFF. The CDR3 DNA sequence: TGTGCCAGCAGCGTAGACGGTGGCAACCGATTTGGCGCTGAAGCTTTCTTT.